This T cell receptor beta chain was found in a study of T cell changes during pregnancy in multiple sclerosis. The CDR3 consists of 16 residues. The assay was immunoSEQ multiplex PCR, and TCRdb's table has in-frame clones only and misses some. The repertoire includes roughly 30,000 clones, over 65% of them detected once, and approximately 8% sits in the top ten. This clonotype was sampled from a female donor with multiple sclerosis, enrolled in a pregnancy study. This chain uses TRBV21-1 with TRBJ2-1; the D call TRBD2 from the table was never checked on the DNA. TRBV21-1 is a pseudogene locus. The material was CD8+ T cells from peripheral blood mononuclear cells, obtained after pregnancy. The CDR3 loop is CASSKGRGEKYNEQFF. In nucleotides, the CDR3 is TGTGCCAGCAGCAAGGGGCGGGGGGAGAAATACAATGAGCAGTTCTTC.